This TCR beta chain was obtained from a study of T cells in Graves' hyperthyroidism and ophthalmopathy. Study-wide results and limits: By a 13 V-J model, ophthalmopathy was set apart from stable hyperthyroidism. Ophthalmopathy was identified by the model a median around 5.9 months ahead of onset.

This clonotype was recorded a few times. Its antigen is not identified. The TCR beta CDR3 regions underwent amplification using RNA transcripts as the source. With the HTBI primer set, the TCR CDR3 went through a first round of RT-PCR. TCRdb passed the multiplex PCR reads through MiXCR, listing each CDR3 protein once. The sample contains 470,000 or so distinct CDR3 sequences, 20% of which appear only once. V dropped 5 bases and J dropped 0; count of bases not matched to a gene: 11. Germline-derived CDR1 and CDR2 are SGHAT and FQDESV (reference sequence). The CDR3 has 18 residues. Patients aged 18 to 65 had newly diagnosed hyperthyroidism that had lasted under 2 months. Lactation, pregnancy, other autoimmune disease or uncontrolled infection excluded patients.

V and J are TRBV11-1 and TRBJ1-5; 9 bases agree with TRBD1. The source of this sequence is a man between 18 and 35 years old with Graves' hyperthyroidism. Sequences were obtained from blood. The CDR3 reads CASSPLGGTGTSNQPQHF. The DNA of the CDR3 is TGTGCCAGCAGCCCTTTAGGGGGGACAGGGACTAGCAATCAGCCCCAGCATTTT.